The 21 T cell receptor beta chains below were found in one sample sequenced in a study of T cells after yellow fever vaccination. MiXCR was run by TCRdb on the 5' RACE reads, yielding one entry per CDR3 protein. The sample holds about 130,000 distinct CDR3 sequences, almost 9% seen once. Material: CD8+ T cells sorted from PBMCs, obtained on the day of the yellow fever booster vaccination. All receptors derive from a man in his late teens or twenties who received the YFV17D yellow fever vaccine.

This clonotype was counted only a few times. The chain has TRBV20-1 and TRBJ2-2; D is undetermined. V was pared by 2 bases and J by 2 bases, with 9 bases between. The CDR3 is 14 amino acids. Germline V gene data show CDR1 as DFQATT and CDR2 as SNEGSKA (reference sequence). The CDR3 DNA reads as TGCAGTGCTAGATCGAGCCAAAACACCGGGGAGCTGTTTTTT. It yields the protein CSARSSQNTGELFF.

This clonotype came up a few times. This chain joins TRBV6-5 and TRBJ2-7, with 11 positions matching TRBD2. The trim removed 6 bases at V and 7 bases at J, leaving 8 bases unmatched. Germline values: CDR1 MNHEY, CDR2 SVGAGI. This CDR3 spans 14 amino acids. This CDR3 reads CASSYSGGAGEQYF. Written as DNA, the CDR3 is TGTGCCAGCAGCTATAGCGGGGGGGCGGGGGAGCAGTACTTC.

This clonotype has more than one count but fewer than ten. The gene calls are TRBV19 and TRBJ1-5; D is perhaps TRBD1 (6 bases). V was trimmed by 5 bases and J by 7 bases, leaving 15 bases between them. This CDR3 is built from 14 residues. Germline V CDR1 and CDR2: LNHDA, SQIVND (reference sequence). CDR3 residues: CASSGGGRNQPQHF. The CDR3 DNA reads as TGTGCCAGTAGTGGAGGGGGTCGAAACCAGCCCCAGCATTTT.

This chain uses TRBV11-2 with TRBJ2-5, with D perhaps matching TRBD2 (5 bases). The V and J ends lost 1 base and 1 base respectively, with 7 bases between them. Germline CDR1 SGHAT, CDR2 FQNNGV. This CDR3 has 14 amino acids. The CDR3 loop is CASSLADSQETQYF. DNA for the CDR3: TGTGCCAGCAGCTTAGCGGACTCCCAAGAGACCCAGTACTTC. Full variable domain (rest looked up from reference TRBV11-2 and TRBJ2-5): EAGVAQSPRYKIIEKRQSVAFWCNPISGHATLYWYQQILGQGPKLLIQFQNNGVVDDSQLPKDRFSAERLKGVDSTLKIQPAKLEDSAVYLCASSLADSQETQYFGPGTRLLVL.

The chain carries TRBV6-2 or TRBV6-3 and TRBJ2-2; 9 nucleotides line up with TRBD1. The CDR3 is 16 residues long. Unmatched junction bases numbered 10, after V lost 6 bases and J lost 5 bases. Germline V gene lookup returns CDR1 MNHEY and CDR2 SVGEGT. The CDR3 here is CASSPHGTGFTGELFF. The CDR3, as DNA: TGTGCCAGCAGCCCCCACGGGACAGGGTTTACCGGGGAGCTGTTTTTT.

The table lists this clonotype with a few counts. The chain combines TRBV7-2 with TRBJ2-5, with 7 bases that match TRBD2. V shed 1 base, J shed 9 bases, and the junction held 2 bases outside the gene matches. CDR3 length: 12 amino acids. Germline CDR1 and CDR2: SGHTA and FQGNSA. CDR3 protein: CASSLGAGPQYF. The DNA for the CDR3 is TGTGCCAGCAGCTTAGGAGCGGGGCCCCAGTACTTC.

V usage is TRBV4-1 and J usage is TRBJ1-1; no reliable D call. Trimming cost V 3 bases and J 4 bases, with 15 bases left between them. The V gene's germline CDR1 is MGHRA and CDR2 YSYEKL. The CDR3 is 15 amino acids. In DNA, the CDR3 is TGCGCCAGCAGCCATACTTCCTGGGAGGCCACTGAAGCTTTCTTT. Amino acid sequence: CASSHTSWEATEAFF.

In this sample, this clonotype turned up a few times. The chain couples TRBV7-9 to TRBJ2-1; 7 bases map to TRBD1. The CDR3 has 15 amino acids. The V and J ends lost 5 bases and 1 base, in that order; junction bases with no gene match: 5. Germline CDR1 reads SEHNR; CDR2 reads FQNEAQ (reference sequence). CDR3 coding DNA: TGTGCCAGCAGCGGCCGGACAGGTTCCTACAATGAGCAGTTCTTC. Its translation is CASSGRTGSYNEQFF.

V and J are TRBV7-9 and TRBJ2-7, with D possibly TRBD2 on 6 matching bases. CDR1 SEHNR and CDR2 FQNEAQ come from the germline V gene (reference sequence). CDR3 length: 14 amino acids. V dropped 4 bases and J dropped 1 base, with 11 bases sitting between them. CDR3 bases: TGTGCCAGCAGCTATGACGCGGGGTCCTACGAGCAGTACTTC. Amino acid sequence: CASSYDAGSYEQYF.

The rearrangement joins TRBV6-2 or TRBV6-3 to TRBJ2-2, with TRBD1 as a possible D gene (6 bases). From germline, CDR1 is MNHEY and CDR2 SVGEGT. The CDR3 has 13 amino acids. Trimming removed 8 bases from V and 11 bases from J, with 18 bases in between. CDR3 sequence: CASQTRGRAELFF. The CDR3 DNA follows: TGTGCCAGCCAAACCAGGGGCAGGGCAGAGCTGTTTTTT.

This clonotype was seen ten or more times. The rearrangement joins TRBV20-1 to TRBJ1-4; TRBD1 matches 10 bases. Germline V gives CDR1 DFQATT, CDR2 SNEGSKA (reference sequence). The CDR3 is made up of 14 amino acids. The V gene end was trimmed by 5 bases and the J gene end by 6 bases; junction bases not matched to a gene: 6. As DNA, the CDR3 is TGCAGTGCTTTAACCGGGACAGGGGATGAAAAACTGTTTTTT. This sequence encodes CSALTGTGDEKLFF.

The J gene is TRBJ1-1, the V gene TRBV7-2; D remains ambiguous. The germline V gene has CDR1 SGHTA and CDR2 FQGNSA. Trimming cost V 4 bases and J 5 bases, with 17 bases left between them. CDR3 size: 15 residues. CDR3 bases: TGTGCCAGCAGCTCCCTGGACGGAGGATGGACTGAAGCTTTCTTT. Translated: CASSSLDGGWTEAFF. The variable domain in full, completed from reference TRBV7-2 and TRBJ1-1, reads GAGVSQSPSNKVTEKGKDVELRCDPISGHTALYWYRQSLGQGLEFLIYFQGNSAPDKSGLPSDRFSAERTGGSVSTLTIQRTQQEDSAVYLCASSSLDGGWTEAFFGQGTRLTVV.

The J gene is TRBJ1-1, the V gene TRBV4-3; D is unresolved. V shed 0 bases and J shed 5 bases, with 19 bases lying between them. Germline-derived CDR1 and CDR2 are LGHNA and YSLEER. The length of the CDR3 is 17 residues. CDR3 region: CASSQDLVRVLGTEAFF. The CDR3 DNA reads as TGCGCCAGCAGCCAAGATCTCGTTCGGGTATTGGGGACTGAAGCTTTCTTT.

The chain employs TRBV19 and TRBJ2-3, with a tentative D call TRBD1 (5 bases). The CDR3 covers 15 residues. V lost 5 bases to trimming and J lost 4 bases, with 16 bases between them. CDR1 LNHDA and CDR2 SQIVND come from the germline V gene (reference sequence). The CDR3 nucleotides are TGTGCCAGTAGTTCCGACCCAGGGCTCCCAGATACGCAGTATTTT. It codes for CASSSDPGLPDTQYF.

This chain connects TRBV4-1 to TRBJ1-5, with 7 bases matching TRBD1. CDR1 is MGHRA and CDR2 is YSYEKL in the germline V gene. The length of the CDR3 is 16 residues. J gave up 2 bases and V 1 base, and 5 bases lay outside the gene matches. DNA of the CDR3: TGCGCCAGCAGCCAAGTTAGAGGGACAGGCAATCAGCCCCAGCATTTT. Protein sequence: CASSQVRGTGNQPQHF.

This clonotype was seen more than once but under ten times. The rearrangement joins TRBV20-1 to TRBJ1-2; TRBD1 matches 10 bases. Germline V CDR1 and CDR2: DFQATT, SNEGSKA (reference sequence). With V trimmed by 7 bases and J by 3 bases, 8 bases remained unmatched. The CDR3 is 14 residues long. As DNA, the CDR3 is TGCAGTGGCCGGGACAGGGGATCTTACTATGGCTACACCTTC. Protein sequence: CSGRDRGSYYGYTF.

The chain is built from TRBV12-3 or TRBV12-4 and TRBJ2-5; 10 bases map to TRBD2. V shed 6 bases, J shed 5 bases, and the junction held 9 bases outside the gene matches. CDR3 length equals 15 residues. CDR3 coding DNA: TGTGCCAGCAGCCGGGGACTAGCGATTCGGGAGACCCAGTACTTC. This gives the protein CASSRGLAIRETQYF.

The chain combines TRBV15 with TRBJ2-3; D call uncertain. The CDR3 runs 14 residues. V dropped 4 bases and J dropped 2 bases, with 10 bases sitting between them. The germline gives CDR1 LNHNV, CDR2 YYDKDF (reference sequence). The CDR3 DNA reads TGTGCCACCAGCATCCGACATTACACAGATACGCAGTATTTT. Its translation is CATSIRHYTDTQYF.

The chain recombines TRBV19 with TRBJ1-2, with D possibly being TRBD1 (5 bases). Looked up from germline, CDR1 is LNHDA and CDR2 is SQIVND (reference sequence). The CDR3 runs to 12 residues. V shed 7 bases and J shed 5 bases, with 11 bases lying between them. CDR3 sequence (DNA): TGTGCCAGTACCGTTGGGGGGTATGGCTACACCTTC. This gives the protein CASTVGGYGYTF.

J is TRBJ2-7 and V is TRBV7-9; D remains ambiguous. Trimming left V 5 bases short and J 2 bases short, with 4 bases between. The CDR3 sequence is 11 residues long. CDR1 and CDR2 (germline): SEHNR, FQNEAQ (reference sequence). CDR3 region: CASSRTYEQYF. The CDR3 DNA follows: TGTGCCAGCAGCCGTACCTACGAGCAGTACTTC.

This clonotype was detected many times. The rearrangement links TRBV11-2 to TRBJ2-7; the D is unclear. V shed 5 bases and J shed 5 bases, with 13 bases lying between them. The CDR3 is made up of 13 amino acids. Germline V gives CDR1 SGHAT, CDR2 FQNNGV. The CDR3 bases are TGTGCCAGCAGCAGATGGCCCCGAAACGAGCAGTACGTC. It encodes CASSRWPRNEQYV.